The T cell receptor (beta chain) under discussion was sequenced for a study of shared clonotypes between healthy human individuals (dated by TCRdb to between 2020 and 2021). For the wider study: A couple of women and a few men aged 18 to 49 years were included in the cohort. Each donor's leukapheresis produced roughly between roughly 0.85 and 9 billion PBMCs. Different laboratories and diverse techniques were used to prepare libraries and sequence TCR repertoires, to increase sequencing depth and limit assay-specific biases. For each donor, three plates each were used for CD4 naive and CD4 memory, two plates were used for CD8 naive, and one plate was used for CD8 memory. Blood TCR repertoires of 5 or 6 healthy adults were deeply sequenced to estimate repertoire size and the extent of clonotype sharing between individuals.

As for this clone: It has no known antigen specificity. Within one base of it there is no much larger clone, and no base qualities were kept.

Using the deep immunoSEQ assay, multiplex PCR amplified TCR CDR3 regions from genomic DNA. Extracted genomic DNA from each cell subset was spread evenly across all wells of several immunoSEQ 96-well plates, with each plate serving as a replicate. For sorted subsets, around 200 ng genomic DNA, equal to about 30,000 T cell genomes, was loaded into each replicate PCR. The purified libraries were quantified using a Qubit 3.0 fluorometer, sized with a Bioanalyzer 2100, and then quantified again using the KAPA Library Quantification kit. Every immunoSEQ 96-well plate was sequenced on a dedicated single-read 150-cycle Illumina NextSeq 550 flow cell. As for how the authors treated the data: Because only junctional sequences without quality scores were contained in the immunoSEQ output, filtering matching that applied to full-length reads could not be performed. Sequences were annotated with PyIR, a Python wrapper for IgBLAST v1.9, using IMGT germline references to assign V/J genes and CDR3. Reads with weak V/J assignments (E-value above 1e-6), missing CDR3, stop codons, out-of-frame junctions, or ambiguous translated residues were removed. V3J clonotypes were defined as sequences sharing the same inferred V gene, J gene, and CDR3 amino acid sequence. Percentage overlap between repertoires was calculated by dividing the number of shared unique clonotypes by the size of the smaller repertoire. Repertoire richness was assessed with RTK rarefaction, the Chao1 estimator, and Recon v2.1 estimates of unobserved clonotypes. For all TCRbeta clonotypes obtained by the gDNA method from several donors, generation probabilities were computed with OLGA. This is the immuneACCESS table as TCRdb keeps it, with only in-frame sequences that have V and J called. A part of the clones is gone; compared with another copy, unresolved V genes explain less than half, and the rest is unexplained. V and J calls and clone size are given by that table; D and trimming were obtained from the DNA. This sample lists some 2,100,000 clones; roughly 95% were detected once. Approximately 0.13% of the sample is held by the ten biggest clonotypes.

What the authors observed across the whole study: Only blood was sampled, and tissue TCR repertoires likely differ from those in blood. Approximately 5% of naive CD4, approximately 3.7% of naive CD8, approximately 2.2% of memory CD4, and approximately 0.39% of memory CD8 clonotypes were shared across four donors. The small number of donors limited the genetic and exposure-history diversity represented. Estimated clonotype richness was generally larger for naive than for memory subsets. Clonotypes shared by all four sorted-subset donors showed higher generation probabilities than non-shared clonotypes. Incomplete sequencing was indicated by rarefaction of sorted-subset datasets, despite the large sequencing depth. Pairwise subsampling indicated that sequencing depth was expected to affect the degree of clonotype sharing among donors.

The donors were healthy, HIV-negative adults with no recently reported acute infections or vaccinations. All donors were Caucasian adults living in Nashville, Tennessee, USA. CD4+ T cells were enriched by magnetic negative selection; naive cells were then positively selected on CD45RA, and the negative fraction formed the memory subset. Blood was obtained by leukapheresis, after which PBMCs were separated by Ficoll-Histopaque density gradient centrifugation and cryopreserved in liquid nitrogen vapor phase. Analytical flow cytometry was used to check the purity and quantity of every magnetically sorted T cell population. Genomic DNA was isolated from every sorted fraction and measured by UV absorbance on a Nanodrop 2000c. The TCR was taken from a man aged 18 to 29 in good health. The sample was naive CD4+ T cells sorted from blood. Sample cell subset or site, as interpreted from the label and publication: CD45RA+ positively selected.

The CDR3 protein is CASSESGRPYEQYF. The nucleotide sequence is TGCGCCAGCAGTGAGTCTGGCAGGCCCTACGAGCAGTACTTC. Here the chain combines TRBV10-1 and TRBJ2-7, with the D gene not clear enough to name. Per the germline V gene (reference sequence), WNHNN is the CDR1 and SYGVQD is the CDR2. V was cut back by 0 bases and J by 2 bases, leaving a gap of 8 bases between them. The CDR3 has 14 amino acids, counting the end cysteine and phenylalanine. Left in the record is the CDR3 DNA by itself, 42 bases read in frame from the first base.